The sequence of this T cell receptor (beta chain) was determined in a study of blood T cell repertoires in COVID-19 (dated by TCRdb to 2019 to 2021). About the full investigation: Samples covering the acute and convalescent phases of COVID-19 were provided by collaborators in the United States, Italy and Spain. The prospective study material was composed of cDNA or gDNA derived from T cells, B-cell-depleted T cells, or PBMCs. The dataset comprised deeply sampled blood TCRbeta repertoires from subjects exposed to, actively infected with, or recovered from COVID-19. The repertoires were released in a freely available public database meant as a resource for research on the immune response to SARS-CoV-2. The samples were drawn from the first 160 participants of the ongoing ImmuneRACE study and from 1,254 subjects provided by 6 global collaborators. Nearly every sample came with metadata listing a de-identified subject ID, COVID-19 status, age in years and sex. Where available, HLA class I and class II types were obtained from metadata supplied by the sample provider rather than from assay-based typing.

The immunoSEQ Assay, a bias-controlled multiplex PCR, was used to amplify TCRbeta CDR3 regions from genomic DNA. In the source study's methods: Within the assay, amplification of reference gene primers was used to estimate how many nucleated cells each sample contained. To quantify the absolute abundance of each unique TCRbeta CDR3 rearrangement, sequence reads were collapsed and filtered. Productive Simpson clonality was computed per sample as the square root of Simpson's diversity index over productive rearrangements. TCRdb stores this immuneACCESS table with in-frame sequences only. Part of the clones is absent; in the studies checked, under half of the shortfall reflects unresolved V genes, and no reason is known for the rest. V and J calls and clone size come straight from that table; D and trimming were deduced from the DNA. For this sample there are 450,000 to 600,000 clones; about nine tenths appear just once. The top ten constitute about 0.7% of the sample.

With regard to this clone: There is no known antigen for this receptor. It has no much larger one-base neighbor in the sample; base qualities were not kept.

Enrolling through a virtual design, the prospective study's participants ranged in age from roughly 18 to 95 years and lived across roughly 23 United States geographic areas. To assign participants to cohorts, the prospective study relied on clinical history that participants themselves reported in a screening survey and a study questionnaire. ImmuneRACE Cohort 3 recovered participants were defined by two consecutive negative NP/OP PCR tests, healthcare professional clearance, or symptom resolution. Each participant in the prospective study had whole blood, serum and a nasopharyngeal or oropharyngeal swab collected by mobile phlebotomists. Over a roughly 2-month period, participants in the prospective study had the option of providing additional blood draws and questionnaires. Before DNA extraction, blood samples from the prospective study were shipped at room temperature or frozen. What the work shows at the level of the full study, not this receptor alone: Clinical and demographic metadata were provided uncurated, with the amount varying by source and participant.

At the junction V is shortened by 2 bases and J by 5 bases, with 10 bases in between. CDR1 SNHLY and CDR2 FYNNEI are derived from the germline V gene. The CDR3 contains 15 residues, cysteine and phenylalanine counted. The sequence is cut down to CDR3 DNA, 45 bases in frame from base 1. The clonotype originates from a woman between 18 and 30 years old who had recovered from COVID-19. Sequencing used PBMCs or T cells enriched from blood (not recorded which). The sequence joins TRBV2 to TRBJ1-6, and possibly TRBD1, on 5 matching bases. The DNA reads TGTGCCAGCAGTGAATCCACGGGGGATAATTCACCCCTCCACTTT. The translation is CASSESTGDNSPLHF.